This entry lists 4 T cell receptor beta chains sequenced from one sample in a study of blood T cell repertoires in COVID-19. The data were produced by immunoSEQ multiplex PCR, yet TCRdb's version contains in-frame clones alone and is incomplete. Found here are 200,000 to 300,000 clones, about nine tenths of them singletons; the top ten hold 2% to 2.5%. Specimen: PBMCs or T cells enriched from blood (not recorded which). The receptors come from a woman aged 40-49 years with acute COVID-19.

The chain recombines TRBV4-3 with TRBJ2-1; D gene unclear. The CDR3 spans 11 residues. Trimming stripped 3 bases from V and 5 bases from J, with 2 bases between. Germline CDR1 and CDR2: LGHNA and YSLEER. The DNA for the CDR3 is TGCGCCAGCAGCCATAACAATGAGCAGTTCTTC. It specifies CASSHNNEQFF.

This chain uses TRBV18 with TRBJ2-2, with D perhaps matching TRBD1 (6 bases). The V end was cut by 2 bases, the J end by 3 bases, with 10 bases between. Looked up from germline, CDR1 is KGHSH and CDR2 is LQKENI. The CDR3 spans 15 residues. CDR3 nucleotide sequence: TGTGCCAGCTCACCAGGGACAAGTGACACCGGGGAGCTGTTTTTT. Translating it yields CASSPGTSDTGELFF.

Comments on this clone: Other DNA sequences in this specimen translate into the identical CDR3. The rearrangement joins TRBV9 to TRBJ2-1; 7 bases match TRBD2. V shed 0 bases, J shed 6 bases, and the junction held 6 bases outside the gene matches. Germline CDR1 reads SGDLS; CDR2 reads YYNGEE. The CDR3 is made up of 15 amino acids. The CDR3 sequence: CASSVVAGAGNEQFF. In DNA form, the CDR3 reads TGTGCCAGCAGCGTAGTGGCGGGAGCAGGCAATGAGCAGTTCTTC.

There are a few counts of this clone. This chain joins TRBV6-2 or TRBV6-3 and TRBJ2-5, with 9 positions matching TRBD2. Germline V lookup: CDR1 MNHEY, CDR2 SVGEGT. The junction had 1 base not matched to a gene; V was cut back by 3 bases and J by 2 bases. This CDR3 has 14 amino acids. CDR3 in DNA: TGTGCCAGCAGTTATAGCGGGGGACAAGAGACCCAGTACTTC. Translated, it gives CASSYSGGQETQYF.